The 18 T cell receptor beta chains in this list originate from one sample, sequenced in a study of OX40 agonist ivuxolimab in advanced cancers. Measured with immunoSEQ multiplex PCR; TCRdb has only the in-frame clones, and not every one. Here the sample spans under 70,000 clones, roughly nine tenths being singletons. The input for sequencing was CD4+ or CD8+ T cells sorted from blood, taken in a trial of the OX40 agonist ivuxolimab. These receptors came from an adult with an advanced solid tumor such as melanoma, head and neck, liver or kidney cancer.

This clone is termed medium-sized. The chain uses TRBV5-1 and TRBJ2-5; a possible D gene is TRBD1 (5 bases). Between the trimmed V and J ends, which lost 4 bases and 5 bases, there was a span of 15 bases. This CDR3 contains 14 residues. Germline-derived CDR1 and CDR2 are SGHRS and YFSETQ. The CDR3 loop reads CASSRDQGRETQYF. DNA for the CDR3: TGCGCCAGCAGCAGGGATCAGGGAAGGGAGACCCAGTACTTC.

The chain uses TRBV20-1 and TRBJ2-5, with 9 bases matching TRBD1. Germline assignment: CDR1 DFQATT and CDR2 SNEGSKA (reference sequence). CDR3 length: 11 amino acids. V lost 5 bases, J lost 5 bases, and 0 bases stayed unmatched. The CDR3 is CSAGQGETQYF. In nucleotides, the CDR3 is TGCAGTGCTGGACAGGGGGAGACCCAGTACTTC.

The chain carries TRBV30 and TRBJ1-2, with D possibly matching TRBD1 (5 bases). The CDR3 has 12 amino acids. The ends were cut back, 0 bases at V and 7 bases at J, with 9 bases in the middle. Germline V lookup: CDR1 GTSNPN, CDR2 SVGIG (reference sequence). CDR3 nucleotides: TGTGCCTGGAGTGTACCAGGGTCTGGCTACACCTTC. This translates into CAWSVPGSGYTF.

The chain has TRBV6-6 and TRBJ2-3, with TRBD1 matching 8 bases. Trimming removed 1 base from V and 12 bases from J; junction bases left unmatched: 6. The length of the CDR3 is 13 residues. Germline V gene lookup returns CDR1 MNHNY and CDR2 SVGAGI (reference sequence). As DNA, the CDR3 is TGTGCCAGCAGTTACTATGCAGGGGGCGCACAGTATTTT. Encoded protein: CASSYYAGGAQYF.

CDR3 loop: CASSVIAGTGVTGELFF. The CDR3 DNA follows: TGTGCCAGCAGTGTAATTGCCGGGACAGGGGTAACCGGGGAGCTGTTTTTT. The chain has TRBV28 and TRBJ2-2; 10 nucleotides line up with TRBD1. In germline, CDR1 is MDHEN, CDR2 SYDVKM. There are 17 residues in the CDR3. V lost 5 bases and J lost 5; bases outside the gene matches: 11.

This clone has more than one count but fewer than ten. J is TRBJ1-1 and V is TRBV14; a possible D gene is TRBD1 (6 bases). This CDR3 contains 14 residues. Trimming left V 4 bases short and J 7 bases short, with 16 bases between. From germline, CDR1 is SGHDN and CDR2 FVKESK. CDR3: CASSLLRGRVEAFF. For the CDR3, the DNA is TGTGCCAGCAGCCTCCTCAGGGGTCGCGTTGAAGCTTTCTTT. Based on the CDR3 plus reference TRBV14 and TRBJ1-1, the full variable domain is EAGVTQFPSHSVIEKGQTVTLRCDPISGHDNLYWYRRVMGKEIKFLLHFVKESKQDESGMPNNRFLAERTGGTYSTLKVQPAELEDSGVYFCASSLLRGRVEAFFGQGTRLTVV.

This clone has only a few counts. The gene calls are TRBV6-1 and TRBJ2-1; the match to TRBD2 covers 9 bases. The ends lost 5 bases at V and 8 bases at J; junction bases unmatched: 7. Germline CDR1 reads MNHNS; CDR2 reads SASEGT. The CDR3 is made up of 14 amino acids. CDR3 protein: CASSISGGIDEQFF. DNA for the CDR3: TGTGCCAGCAGTATTAGCGGGGGAATCGATGAGCAGTTCTTC.

The CDR3 is CASSLALRMNTEAFF. CDR3 in DNA: TGTGCCAGCAGCTTAGCTCTCAGAATGAACACTGAAGCTTTCTTT. The V and J genes are TRBV7-2 and TRBJ1-1; D gene ambiguous. Trimming pared 0 bases from V and 0 bases from J, leaving 8 bases between. CDR3 length: 15 residues. Germline loops: CDR1 SGHTA, CDR2 FQGNSA.

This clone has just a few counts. CDR3 loop: CASSQDDRGENTGELFF. The CDR3 nucleotides are TGTGCCAGCAGCCAAGATGACAGGGGAGAGAACACCGGGGAGCTGTTTTTT. V gene TRBV14 combines with J gene TRBJ2-2, with TRBD1 identical over 8 bases. Germline V gives CDR1 SGHDN, CDR2 FVKESK. This CDR3 has 17 residues. Unmatched junction bases numbered 4, after V lost 0 bases and J lost 1 base.

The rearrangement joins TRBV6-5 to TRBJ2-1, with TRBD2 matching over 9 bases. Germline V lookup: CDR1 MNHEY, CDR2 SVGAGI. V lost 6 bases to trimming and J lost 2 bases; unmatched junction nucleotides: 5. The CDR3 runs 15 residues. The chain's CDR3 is CASRPREGPYNEQFF. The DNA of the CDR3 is TGTGCCAGCAGACCGCGGGAGGGCCCCTACAATGAGCAGTTCTTC.

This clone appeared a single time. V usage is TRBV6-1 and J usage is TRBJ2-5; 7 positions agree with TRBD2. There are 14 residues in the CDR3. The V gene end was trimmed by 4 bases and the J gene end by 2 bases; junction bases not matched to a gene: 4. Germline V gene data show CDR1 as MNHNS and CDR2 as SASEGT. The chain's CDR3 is CASSVSGGQETQYF. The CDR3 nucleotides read TGTGCCAGCAGTGTCTCCGGGGGGCAAGAGACCCAGTACTTC.

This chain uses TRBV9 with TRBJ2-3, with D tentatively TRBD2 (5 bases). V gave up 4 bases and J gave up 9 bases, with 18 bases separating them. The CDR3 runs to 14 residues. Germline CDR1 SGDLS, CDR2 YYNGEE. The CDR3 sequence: CASSTDSIGRTQYF. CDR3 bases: TGTGCCAGCAGCACGGACTCGATCGGTCGCACGCAGTATTTT.

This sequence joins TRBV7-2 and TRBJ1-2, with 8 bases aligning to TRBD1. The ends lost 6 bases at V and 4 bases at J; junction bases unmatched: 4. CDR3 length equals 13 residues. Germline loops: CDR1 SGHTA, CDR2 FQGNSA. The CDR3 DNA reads TGTGCCAGCAGAGCCGGACAGGGCTATGGCTACACCTTC. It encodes CASRAGQGYGYTF.

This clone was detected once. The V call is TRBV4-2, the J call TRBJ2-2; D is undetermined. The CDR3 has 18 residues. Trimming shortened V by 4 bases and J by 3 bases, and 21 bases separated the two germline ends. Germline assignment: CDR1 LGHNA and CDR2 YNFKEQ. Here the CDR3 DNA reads TGTGCCAGCAGCCCCAAAGGAGCAGTGGGGTTGGACACCGGGGAGCTGTTTTTT. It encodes CASSPKGAVGLDTGELFF.

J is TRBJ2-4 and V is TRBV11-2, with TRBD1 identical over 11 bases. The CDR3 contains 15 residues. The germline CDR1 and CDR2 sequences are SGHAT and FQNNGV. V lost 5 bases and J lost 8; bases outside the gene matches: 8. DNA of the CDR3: TGTGCCAGCAGCCGCGGACAGGGGGCGCCGGACATTCAGTACTTC. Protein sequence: CASSRGQGAPDIQYF.

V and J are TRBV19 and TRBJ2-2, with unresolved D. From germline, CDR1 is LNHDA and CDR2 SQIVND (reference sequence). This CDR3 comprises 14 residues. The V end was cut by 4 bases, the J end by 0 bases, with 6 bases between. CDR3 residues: CASSSGANTGELFF. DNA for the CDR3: TGTGCCAGTAGTAGCGGAGCGAACACCGGGGAGCTGTTTTTT.

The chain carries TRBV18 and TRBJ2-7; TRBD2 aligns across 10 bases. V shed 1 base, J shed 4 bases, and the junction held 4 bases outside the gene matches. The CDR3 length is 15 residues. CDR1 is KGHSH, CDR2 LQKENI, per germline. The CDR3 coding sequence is TGTGCCAGCTCACCACAGGGACTAGCGACTTACGAGCAGTACTTC. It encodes CASSPQGLATYEQYF.

The CDR3 is CASSLYGVGEKLFF. The CDR3 region has the DNA TGTGCCAGCAGCTTGTACGGGGTTGGTGAAAAACTGTTTTTT. The J gene is TRBJ1-4, the V gene TRBV5-6; D is unclear. In germline, CDR1 is SGHDT, CDR2 YYEEEE. This CDR3 comprises 14 residues. V lost 1 base and J lost 7, with 11 bases in between.